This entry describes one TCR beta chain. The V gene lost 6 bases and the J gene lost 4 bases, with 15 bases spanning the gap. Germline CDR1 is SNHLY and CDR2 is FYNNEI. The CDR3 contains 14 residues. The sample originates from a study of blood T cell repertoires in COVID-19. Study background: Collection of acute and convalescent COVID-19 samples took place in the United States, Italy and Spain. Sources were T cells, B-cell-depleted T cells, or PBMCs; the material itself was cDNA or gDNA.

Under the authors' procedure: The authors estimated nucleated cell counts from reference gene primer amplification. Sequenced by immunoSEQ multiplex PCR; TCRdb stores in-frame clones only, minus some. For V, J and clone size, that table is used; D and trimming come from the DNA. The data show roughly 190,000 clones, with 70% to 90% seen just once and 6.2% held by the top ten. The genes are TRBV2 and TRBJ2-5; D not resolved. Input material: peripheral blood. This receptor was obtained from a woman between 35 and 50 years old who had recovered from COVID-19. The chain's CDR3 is CASSLRALGETQYF. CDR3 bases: TGTGCCAGCAGCCTAAGAGCTCTTGGAGAGACCCAGTACTTC.